The entry below describes one TCR beta chain. V lost 6 bases to trimming and J lost 5 bases, with 10 bases between them. This CDR3 spans 12 amino acids. Looked up from germline, CDR1 is LGHNA and CDR2 is YNFKEQ. Preparation of the TCRbeta library was carried out with unique molecular identifiers. From the PCR reads, TCRdb called clonotypes with MiXCR, one entry per CDR3 protein. The sample lists 600,000 to 700,000 distinct CDR3 sequences; approximately 15% were seen once. This record comes from a study of T-cell reconstitution after alpha-beta-depleted transplantation in children. The genes are TRBV4-2 and TRBJ1-2, with TRBD1 as a possible D gene (6 bases). Sequencing used PBMCs from the stem cell graft donor, obtained from the stem cell graft. The TCR comes from a human donor who donated a stem cell graft to a child with acute myeloid leukemia. DNA for the CDR3: TGTGCCAGCAGAAAGGACAGATATGGCTACACCTTC. Protein sequence: CASRKDRYGYTF.